The clone carrying this T cell receptor (beta chain) was found a few times. The data are from a study of T cells in Graves' hyperthyroidism and ophthalmopathy. Germline V gives CDR1 DFQATT, CDR2 SNEGSKA (reference sequence). J was trimmed by 6 bases and V by 5 bases; bases with no gene match: 14. The CDR3 loop spans 18 amino acids. Amplified TCR beta CDR3 regions came from RNA transcripts. RT-PCR in the first round (using the HTBI primer set) targeted the TCR CDR3. TCRdb reprocessed the multiplex PCR reads with MiXCR, giving one entry per CDR3 protein. Of under 300,000 distinct CDR3 sequences in the sample, roughly 15% were seen once.

The source of this sequence is a woman in her 40s with Graves' hyperthyroidism that later progressed to Graves' ophthalmopathy. Sequenced sample: blood. J is TRBJ2-3 and V is TRBV20-1, with 16 bases fitting TRBD2. CDR3 sequence reads: CSAPRPGLAGGYGDTQYF. The CDR3 coding sequence is TGCAGTGCTCCGAGGCCGGGACTAGCGGGAGGGTATGGGGATACGCAGTATTTT.